This T cell receptor (beta chain) is drawn from a study of cytomegalovirus exposure and HLA in healthy donors (dated 2017 in TCRdb). Notes on the research overall: An earlier analysis of some 500 of the donors reported approximately 300 Gb of sequence data and roughly 100 million unique TCR beta sequences from around 200 million T cells. An early release covering about 600 HLA-typed donors comprised approximately 290 gigabases of sequencing data and approximately 80 million unique TCR sequences. The genetic ancestry cluster associated with self-reported Caucasian donors included roughly four fifths of the 398 genotyped donors. The aim of the study was to test whether cataloging public T cell receptors could identify signatures of past pathogen exposure. Using immunosequencing, the study profiled T cell repertoires from roughly 650 subjects and related those repertoires to cytomegalovirus serostatus. In addition to the first cohort of about 650 subjects, a separate validation cohort of some 120 different subjects was used. High-throughput TCR immunosequencing, statistical association of individual TCRs with disease status, and machine learning were combined to predict cytomegalovirus infection status. A later analysis re-examined previously published TCR beta repertoires from roughly 650 donors and added high-resolution HLA genotyping to investigate patterns of TCR occurrence. Rather than drawing on any new phenotypic data, the later analysis identified candidate immune exposures from TCR beta sequences and the way those sequences occurred across donors. An earlier analysis of fewer than 750 of the donors used high-throughput TCR beta sequencing to judge whether each TCR beta V gene segment behaved as functional or pseudogenic. Alongside the repertoire data, information on donor age, sex, ethnicity and CMV serostatus was compiled. A later genetic analysis used genome-wide SNP genotypes for about 60% of the roughly 700 donors, treating that subset as a discovery cohort. All discovery cohort repertoires had been generated on a single sequencing platform. Class I and class II HLA loci were covered by the typing at four-digit resolution. Typing coverage varied by locus: roughly 620-640 donors for A, B, C, DRB1 and DQB1; roughly 510 for DQA1; around 610 for DPA1; approximately 490 for DPB1. About five DR-DQ haplotypes were handled as single units for association and clustering because linkage in the cohort was strong. Among under 450 genotyped donors of the cohort, an average of around 240,000 unique TCR beta nucleotide sequences were sequenced per donor, roughly 20% of them non-productive. General study outcomes and caveats: Because HLA typing was missing for some donors at each locus, association tests included only the typed subset. According to a later analysis, most CMV-associated TCR beta chains appeared to be HLA-restricted, and the HLA associations seemed to be driven largely by CMV exposure. The classifier was reported to diagnose cytomegalovirus status with high specificity and sensitivity in both the original and validation cohorts. At a false discovery rate of 0.05, a later analysis linked 16,951 TCR beta sequences to specific HLA alleles. In this cohort, only TCR beta chains were sequenced, and detectable features were limited by the absence of alpha or paired-chain data. Linkage disequilibrium might explain the correlated functional status among segregating V segments, but an unknown experimental factor could not be excluded. A group of highly shared sequence variants was considered likely to be a technical artifact of the sequencing pipeline. Compared with equally common non-associated chains, HLA-associated TCR beta chains in a later analysis were more clonally expanded and had lower generation probabilities. A total of 150 or so TCR beta chains were listed by the study as associated with cytomegalovirus. In a later genetic analysis, a missense DCLRE1C variant was associated with V-gene and J-gene trimming of TCR beta chains, and the association was replicated in an independent cohort. Around 16 rarely observed V segments, including chromosome 9 orphons, were excluded from the earlier analysis of a few hundred of the donors because counts were too low. According to a later analysis, TCR association rates differed among HLA loci, with DRB1 alleles showing the most associated TCRs and HLA-C alleles showing the fewest. Presence/absence analyses assumed roughly uniform sequencing depth across donors, an assumption that may not hold. For the cohort, immune exposure information was limited to CMV serostatus. Several of the top co-occurrence clusters appeared to be linked to parvovirus B19, influenza, CMV and Epstein-Barr virus, according to a later analysis. A further reported finding was that TCR beta sequences accurately predicted the HLA-A and HLA-B alleles for most subjects in the first cohort. An earlier analysis of 587 of the donors showed that most TCR beta V segments appeared in productive rearrangements either about 87% or about 30% of the time, which broadly matched IMGT annotations. According to a later genetic analysis, donors in an Asian-associated ancestry cluster had fewer N-insertions in productive TCRs than the approximately 690-donor mean. Strong co-occurrence of HLA alleles, especially DR and DQ, made assigning TCR associations to individual alleles difficult. The authors suggested that the approach could potentially be extended to other disease states and immunological phenotypes. In vitro tests confirmed that a few of the cytomegalovirus-associated TCR beta chains recognize cytomegalovirus antigens. Most TCR sequences were observed very rarely across donors, whereas some public TCRs were present in many individuals.

The method behind the library was the immunoSEQ multiplex PCR assay. A mixture of 60 forward primers for TCR Vbeta segments and 13 reverse primers for TCR Jbeta segments was used in the multiplex PCR. A multiplex PCR assay on genomic DNA amplified the CDR3 region of rearranged TCR beta genes. On the Illumina HiSeq System, the amplified TCR beta libraries were sequenced as 87-base-pair reads. For the original study's pipeline: In a later analysis, roughly 80 million unique TCR beta chains were counted across the 650 to 700 repertoires, and roughly 10 million of these chains were shared by at least two donors. To remove PCR and sequencing errors, raw reads were error-corrected and collapsed into unique sequences using a nearest-neighbor algorithm that merged closely related sequences. CDR3 sequences were aligned to IMGT reference sequences to assign V, D and J gene segments. For a sequence to be retained, a match of at least six nucleotides to both a V gene segment and a J gene segment was required. Rearrangements were called productive when the CDR3 lacked stop codons and stayed in frame with V and J; all others were non-productive. CDR3 was defined by IMGT convention, running from the second conserved V-encoded cysteine to the conserved J-encoded phenylalanine. The earlier analysis of about 500 of the donors excluded sequences that lacked an unambiguous match to a single V gene segment. In an earlier analysis of a few hundred of the donors, V segments were called functional above 56.7% productive rearrangements and were called segregating when the between-donor standard deviation exceeded 5%. A statistical classification framework was developed to diagnose cytomegalovirus status using the catalog of TCR beta chain sequences. In a later analysis, TCR nucleotide sequences were compared against IMGT/GENE-DB human TR gene sequences so that V and J genes could be assigned. In a later analysis, CDR3 sequences and most-parsimonious VDJ recombination scenarios were assigned using the TCRdist pipeline. In a later analysis, each TCR beta chain was defined by its CDR3 amino acid sequence together with its V-gene family, and reads without a unique V-gene family were excluded. To address suspected cross-contamination and a sequencing artifact, a later analysis removed some 620 highly shared, low-generation-probability nucleotide sequences. For each public chain, a later analysis derived a clonal expansion index from normalized ranks of inferred template counts within each repertoire. In a later analysis, generation probabilities were computed using a VDJ recombination model fitted to out-of-frame rearrangements, and the results were checked against IGoR. In a later analysis, TCR-TCR, TCR-HLA and TCR-CMV co-occurrence was scored with hypergeometric tests, and a repertoire-size bias correction was applied to TCR pairs. To estimate false discovery rates, a later analysis permuted the HLA or CMV assignments 20 times. In a later analysis, co-occurring TCRs were grouped with DBSCAN, and TCRdist sequence similarity was added when clustering was performed within HLA-allele-positive subsets. Co-occurrence clustering excluded repertoires with fewer than 30,000 or more than 120,000 public chains, plus five with anomalous nucleotide sharing. TCRdb obtained this table from immuneACCESS and retained in-frame rearrangements with V and J assigned. These tables miss some clones; where compared with another copy, unresolved V genes account for less than half of the shortfall, and the remainder is unexplained. The DNA was the basis for D and trimming; V, J and clone size are from that table. This sample is represented by 190,000 or so clones; around 86% of them were singletons. The ten largest clones represent about 1.6% of the sample.

A word on this clone: Its specific antigen is unknown. Base qualities were left out, and no much larger clone turns up one base away.

The cohort consisted of hundreds of healthy bone marrow donors. Cohort members were all nominally healthy when sampled, although unrecorded immune exposures were likely present. The donor tested CMV seronegative and was one of the 352 seronegative cohort members. A peripheral blood sample was provided by each donor, and peripheral blood mononuclear cells were used for TCR beta sequencing. The Qiagen DNeasy Blood Extraction Kit was used to extract genomic DNA from the blood cell samples. The sequence was collected from a man aged 45-60 years in good health and CMV-seronegative. The sequenced material came from PBMCs.

This receptor has the CDR3 CASSQELGLADQETQYF. The base sequence is TGTGCCAGCAGCCAAGAGTTGGGACTAGCGGACCAAGAGACCCAGTACTTC. The chain is encoded by TRBV4-2 joined to TRBJ2-5, with 11 bases in between that match TRBD2. CDR1 and CDR2 are read off the germline V gene as LGHNA and YNFKEQ. The CDR3 covers 17 residues, taking in both the cysteine and the phenylalanine. Only CDR3 DNA remains: 51 bases, in frame from the first base. V and J are trimmed by 0 bases and 0 bases, and the gene matches miss 3 bases of the junction.